This T cell receptor (beta chain) was recorded in a study of monozygotic twins with inflammatory bowel disease. This CDR3 comprises 16 residues. UMIs incorporating a 6-nucleotide sample barcode were appended by means of template switching. TCRdb reprocessed the 5' RACE reads and reports one entry per CDR3 protein, with no DNA. The table lists a few hundred thousand distinct CDR3 sequences. Source material: blood. This chain connects TRBV12-3 or TRBV12-4 to TRBJ2-1; TCRdb picks TRBD2, but there is no DNA to check that call. The clonotype was recovered from a human donor with ulcerative colitis or Crohn's disease, or a healthy co-twin of an affected twin (not recorded which). The CDR3 region is CASIRGAGAGWYEQFF.